Below, one T cell receptor beta chain is given with its context. Assay: immunoSEQ multiplex PCR; the TCRdb copy retains only in-frame clones and omits some. Of approximately 150,000 clones detected, approximately 72% appear once; the ten largest clones hold roughly 8.4%. The sample belongs to a study of PD-1 blockade in classical Hodgkin lymphoma. All patients experienced relapse after autologous stem cell transplantation, and brentuximab vedotin exposure was variable. The CDR3 spans 14 residues. V was clipped by 6 bases and J by 5 bases; unmatched bases: 6. The germline V gene encodes CDR1 SGHTA and CDR2 FQGNSA.

V usage is TRBV7-2 and J usage is TRBJ1-5, with TRBD1 identical over 8 bases. Specimen: peripheral blood mononuclear cells (PBMCs), collected before the second cycle of nivolumab. The source of this sequence is a human donor with classical Hodgkin lymphoma. CDR3: CASRLTGDHQPQHF. CDR3 coding DNA: TGTGCCAGCAGGCTGACAGGGGATCATCAGCCCCAGCATTTT.